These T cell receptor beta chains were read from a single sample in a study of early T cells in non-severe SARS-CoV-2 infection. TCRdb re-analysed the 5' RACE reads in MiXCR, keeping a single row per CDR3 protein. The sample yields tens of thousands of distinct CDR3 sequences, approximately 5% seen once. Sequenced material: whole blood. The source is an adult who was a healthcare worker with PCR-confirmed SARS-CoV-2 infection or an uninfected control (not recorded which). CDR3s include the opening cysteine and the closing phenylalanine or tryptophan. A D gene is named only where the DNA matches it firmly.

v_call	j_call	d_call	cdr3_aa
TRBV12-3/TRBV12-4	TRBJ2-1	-	CAGARRNEQFF
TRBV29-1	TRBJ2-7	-	CSVPQGRDEQYF
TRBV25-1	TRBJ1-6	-	CASRDTHNSPLHF
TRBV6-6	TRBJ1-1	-	CATLGDLTEAFF
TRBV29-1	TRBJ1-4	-	CSAGGTNEKLFF
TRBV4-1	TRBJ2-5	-	CASSQDAGSEETQYF
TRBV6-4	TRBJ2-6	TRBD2	CASSGTSGSGANVLTF
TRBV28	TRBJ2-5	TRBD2	CASSSTLAAQETQYF
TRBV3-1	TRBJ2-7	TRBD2	CASSQDGLAGGSSYEQYF
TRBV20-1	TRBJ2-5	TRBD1	CSARKTGTQETQYF
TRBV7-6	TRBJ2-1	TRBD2	CASSQSGGVYNEQFF
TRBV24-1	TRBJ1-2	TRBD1	CATSDQPGQGHIGGYTF